Following are 12 T cell receptor beta chains from one sample sequenced in a study of siplizumab effects on memory and regulatory T cells. Only in-frame clones appear in the TCRdb table, and some are missing; sequencing was by immunoSEQ multiplex PCR. The top ten clones hold roughly 20% of a sample with about 85,000 clones, around 93% of them seen once. Sequencing was done on a sample of CD8+ T cells sorted from blood. The receptors originated from a human donor in good health.

This clone was seen only once. The chain couples TRBV29-1 to TRBJ2-2; perhaps D is TRBD1 or TRBD2 (5 bases each). The CDR3 has 12 amino acids. Germline V gene sequence: CDR1 SQVTM, CDR2 ANQGSEA. Trimming left V 7 bases short and J 6 bases short, with 12 bases between. The DNA for the CDR3 is TGCAGCGCCGAGCGGACACCCGGGGAGCTGTTTTTT. This sequence encodes CSAERTPGELFF.

The V gene is TRBV28, the J gene TRBJ2-7, with D maybe TRBD2 (6 bases). Trimming removed 5 bases at V and 2 bases at J, with 16 bases between. This CDR3 has 15 amino acids. CDR1 MDHEN and CDR2 SYDVKM come from the germline V gene. The CDR3 nucleotides read TGTGCCAGCAGTCCGGGGGACGGTTGGACCTACGAGCAGTACTTC. Protein product: CASSPGDGWTYEQYF.

The V call is TRBV6-5, the J call TRBJ2-2; 7 nucleotides align to TRBD2. J lost 3 bases, V lost 2 bases, and 3 bases had no gene match. CDR3 length equals 15 residues. From germline, CDR1 is MNHEY and CDR2 SVGAGI. The DNA of the CDR3 is TGTGCCAGCAGTTACGTTCTAGCGGACACCGGGGAGCTGTTTTTT. This sequence encodes CASSYVLADTGELFF.

This clone was found once. The V gene is TRBV6-5, the J gene TRBJ2-1; the D gene could be TRBD1 or TRBD2 (5 bases each). This CDR3 has 14 residues. CDR1 and CDR2 from the germline V gene are MNHEY and SVGAGI. V lost 0 bases and J lost 8, with 11 bases in between. The CDR3 is CASSYSGESHEQFF. CDR3 nucleotides: TGTGCCAGCAGTTACTCGGGGGAGTCCCATGAGCAGTTCTTC.

The count of this clone is one. The chain combines TRBV6-5 with TRBJ2-1; D is ambiguous. Germline V lookup: CDR1 MNHEY, CDR2 SVGAGI. V gave up 2 bases and J gave up 7 bases, with 6 bases separating them. The CDR3 extends over 12 amino acids. CDR3 coding DNA: TGTGCCAGCAGTTACGTGGGAAATGAGCAGTTCTTC. Encoded protein: CASSYVGNEQFF.

J is TRBJ1-1 and V is TRBV10-1; maybe TRBD1 (5 bases). V was trimmed by 4 bases and J by 4 bases, leaving 16 bases between them. This CDR3 is built from 15 residues. CDR1 is WNHNN and CDR2 is SYGVQD in the germline V gene (reference sequence). The CDR3 here is CASSALLGEGTEAFF. DNA for the CDR3: TGCGCCAGCAGTGCCCTGTTGGGGGAGGGCACTGAAGCTTTCTTT.

The rearrangement links TRBV7-9 to TRBJ2-1; 10 bases are a match to TRBD2. V gave up 4 bases and J gave up 4 bases; unmatched junction bases: 7. Germline V lookup: CDR1 SEHNR, CDR2 FQNEAQ (reference sequence). The CDR3 spans 16 residues. The CDR3, as DNA: TGTGCCAGCAGCTCTTGGACTAGCGGAGATTACAATGAGCAGTTCTTC. Translation: CASSSWTSGDYNEQFF.

The chain recombines TRBV18 with TRBJ2-1, with D perhaps matching TRBD2 (6 bases). In germline, CDR1 is KGHSH, CDR2 LQKENI. Between the trimmed V and J ends, which lost 3 bases and 8 bases, there was a span of 20 bases. The CDR3 runs 16 residues. The CDR3 sequence is CASSPGTDYWGYEQFF. The CDR3 nucleotides read TGTGCCAGCTCACCCGGGACGGACTACTGGGGCTATGAGCAGTTCTTC.

This chain links TRBV7-3 with TRBJ1-1; D possibly corresponds to TRBD1 (5 bases). The V gene's germline CDR1 is SGHTA and CDR2 FQGTGA. The CDR3 totals 14 residues. V gave up 4 bases and J gave up 4 bases, with 13 bases separating them. The CDR3 loop is CASSSGDGGTEAFF. The CDR3 DNA sequence: TGTGCCAGCAGCTCGGGAGATGGGGGCACTGAAGCTTTCTTT.

This clone has a single count. The V call is TRBV13, the J call TRBJ1-1, with no clear D. The length of the CDR3 is 13 residues. The germline V and J ends were trimmed by 6 bases and 4 bases, with 12 bases remaining between them. In germline, CDR1 is PRHDT, CDR2 FYEKMQ (reference sequence). The CDR3 DNA sequence: TGTGCCAGCAGGTATGGGGTCCTCACTGAAGCTTTCTTT. It encodes CASRYGVLTEAFF.

The genes are TRBV6-5 and TRBJ2-5; TRBD2 aligns across 7 bases. The last part of the DNA fits TRBJ2-7 better; the J call may be wrong. The CDR3 is 15 amino acids. CDR1 is MNHEY and CDR2 is SVGAGI in the germline V gene. The CDR3 protein is CASSYSPSGSYEQYF. DNA of the CDR3: TGTGCCAGCAGTTACTCGCCTAGCGGATCCTACGAGCAGTACTTC.

The genes are TRBV10-1 and TRBJ2-2, with D unclear. Germline CDR1 and CDR2: WNHNN and SYGVQD (reference sequence). V gave up 5 bases and J gave up 5 bases, with 6 bases separating them. The CDR3 sequence is 12 residues long. In DNA form, the CDR3 reads TGCGCCAGCAGTTCTATGACCGGGGAGCTGTTTTTT. This encodes CASSSMTGELFF.